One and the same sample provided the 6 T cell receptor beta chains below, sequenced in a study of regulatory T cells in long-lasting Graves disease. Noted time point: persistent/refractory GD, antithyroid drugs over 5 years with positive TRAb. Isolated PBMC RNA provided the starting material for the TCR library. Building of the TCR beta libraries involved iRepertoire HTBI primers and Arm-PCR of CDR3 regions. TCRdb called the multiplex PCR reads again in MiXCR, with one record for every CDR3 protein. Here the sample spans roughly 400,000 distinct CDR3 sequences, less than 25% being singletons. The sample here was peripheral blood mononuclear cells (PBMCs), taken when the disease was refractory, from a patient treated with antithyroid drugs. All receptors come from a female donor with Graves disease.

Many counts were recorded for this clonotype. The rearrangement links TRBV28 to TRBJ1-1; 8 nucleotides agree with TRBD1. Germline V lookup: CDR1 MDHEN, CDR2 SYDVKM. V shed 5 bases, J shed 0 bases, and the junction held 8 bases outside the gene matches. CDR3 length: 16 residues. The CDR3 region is CASSLRQGTLNTEAFF. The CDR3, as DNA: TGTGCCAGCAGTCTTAGACAGGGGACATTGAACACTGAAGCTTTCTTT.

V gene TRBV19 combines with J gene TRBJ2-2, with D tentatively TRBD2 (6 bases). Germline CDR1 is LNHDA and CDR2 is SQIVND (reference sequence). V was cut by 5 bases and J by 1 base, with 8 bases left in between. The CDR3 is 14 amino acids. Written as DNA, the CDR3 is TGTGCCAGTAGTTGGGGGGAGAACACCGGGGAGCTGTTTTTT. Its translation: CASSWGENTGELFF. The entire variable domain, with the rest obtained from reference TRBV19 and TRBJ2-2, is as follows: DGGITQSPKYLFRKEGQNVTLSCEQNLNHDAMYWYRQDPGQGLRLIYYSQIVNDFQKGDIAEGYSVSREKKESFPLTVTSAQKNPTAFYLCASSWGENTGELFFGEGSRLTVL.

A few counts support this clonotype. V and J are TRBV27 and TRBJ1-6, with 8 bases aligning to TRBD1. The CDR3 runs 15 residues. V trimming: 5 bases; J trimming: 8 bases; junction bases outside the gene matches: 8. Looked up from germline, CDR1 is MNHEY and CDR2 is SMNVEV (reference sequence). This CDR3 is CASSTDRGWYSPLHF. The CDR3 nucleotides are TGTGCCAGCAGTACCGACAGGGGATGGTATTCACCCCTCCACTTT.

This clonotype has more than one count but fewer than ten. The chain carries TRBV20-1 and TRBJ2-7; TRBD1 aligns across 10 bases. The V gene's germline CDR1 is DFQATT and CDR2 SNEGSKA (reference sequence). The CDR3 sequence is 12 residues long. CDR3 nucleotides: TGCAGCGCAGGACAGGGGGCCTACGAGCAGTACTTC. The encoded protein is CSAGQGAYEQYF.

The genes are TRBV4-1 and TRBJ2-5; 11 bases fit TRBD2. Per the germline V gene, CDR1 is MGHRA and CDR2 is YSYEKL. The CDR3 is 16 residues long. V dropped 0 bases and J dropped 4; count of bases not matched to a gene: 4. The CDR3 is CASSQDSGLAGETQYF. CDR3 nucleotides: TGCGCCAGCAGCCAAGATTCCGGACTAGCGGGAGAGACCCAGTACTTC.

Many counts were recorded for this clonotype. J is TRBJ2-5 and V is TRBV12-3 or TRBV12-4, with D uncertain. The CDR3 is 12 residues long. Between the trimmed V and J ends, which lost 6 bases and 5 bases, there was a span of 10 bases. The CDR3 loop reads CASRSTHETQYF. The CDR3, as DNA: TGTGCCAGCAGATCGACACACGAGACCCAGTACTTC.